The 3 T cell receptor beta chains given below trace back to one sample, sequenced in a study of graft-versus-host responses after intestinal transplantation. Using immunoSEQ multiplex PCR, the repertoire was profiled, and TCRdb retains in-frame clones only, with some absent. The table has 75,000 to 100,000 clones, 90% seen once; the top ten hold 15% to 20%. Sequences were derived from PBMCs, sampled roughly 450 days after intestinal transplant. The receptors derive from a human patient who received an intestinal transplant, so some T cells may come from the graft donor.

The chain carries TRBV2 and TRBJ2-5; D unclear. The CDR3 spans 13 residues. The V end was cut by 7 bases, the J end by 5 bases, with 14 bases between. Germline assignment: CDR1 SNHLY and CDR2 FYNNEI. CDR3 protein: CASTRSAVETQYF. The CDR3 coding sequence is TGTGCCAGCACCCGCAGTGCAGTGGAGACCCAGTACTTC.

The V and J genes are TRBV12-2 and TRBJ2-5; the DNA was not compared with TRBD2, the D call given in the table. TRBV12-2 is flagged as a pseudogene. The length of the CDR3 is 18 residues. CDR3 DNA: TGTGCAAGTCGCTTAAGCGACGAGCCGGGACTAGGAACAGAGACCCAGTACTTC. Translated: CASRLSDEPGLGTETQYF.

The count of this clone is one. The chain employs TRBV11-2 and TRBJ1-2, with TRBD1 matching over 8 bases. CDR1 and CDR2 (germline): SGHAT, FQNNGV. With 4 bases clipped from V and 2 bases from J, the junction kept 15 bases outside the gene matches. This CDR3 has 18 residues. CDR3 region: CASSSPAGQGGLNYGYTF. CDR3 bases: TGTGCCAGCAGCTCCCCAGCCGGACAGGGAGGCCTCAACTATGGCTACACCTTC. The full variable domain, rest sourced from reference TRBV11-2 and TRBJ1-2, is EAGVAQSPRYKIIEKRQSVAFWCNPISGHATLYWYQQILGQGPKLLIQFQNNGVVDDSQLPKDRFSAERLKGVDSTLKIQPAKLEDSAVYLCASSSPAGQGGLNYGYTFGSGTRLTVV.